A single T cell receptor beta chain is shown here with its context. TCRdb keeps only in-frame clones here, not all; method: immunoSEQ multiplex PCR. The data show 300,000 to 400,000 clones, 88% seen once. This entry comes from a study of Ad26.COV2.S vaccination and SARS-CoV-2 variants. The V gene lost 4 bases and the J gene lost 5 bases, with 20 bases spanning the gap. CDR1 and CDR2 (germline): MNHEY, SVGAGI. CDR3 length equals 16 residues. Indicated treatment: about 20 received Ad26.COV2.S at low or high dose, single or two shots; 5 received placebo; per-sample allocation not given. Collection of samples fell on day 63 after the first vaccine or placebo injection.

Material: peripheral blood, obtained in a trial of Ad26.COV2.S vaccine versus placebo. This sequence originates from a person between 18 and 59 years old who received the Ad26.COV2.S COVID-19 vaccine or a placebo. V gene TRBV6-5 combines with J gene TRBJ1-2; tentatively, D is TRBD1 (5 bases). CDR3 coding DNA: TGTGCCAGCAGTTCCTATTCACCCCCAGGGAGATATGGCTACACCTTC. Its translation is CASSSYSPPGRYGYTF.